The rows below give T cell receptor beta chains drawn from one sample of a study of CD8 T cells in Susac syndrome. TCRdb reprocessed the immunoSEQ multiplex PCR reads with MiXCR, giving one entry per CDR3 protein. The sample has around 180,000 distinct CDR3 sequences, 90% to 95% seen once. The specimen was CD4+ T cells from PBMCs. These receptors were collected from a human donor with Susac syndrome. The CDR3 runs from the conserved cysteine through the conserved F or W. The D gene is left open where the match is weak. Where a row states a size, it is once, few, many or the class of an expanded clone; other rows omit it.

>-|TRBJ1-2|TRBV12-3/TRBV12-4|-
CASSPGRPNYGYTF
TGTGCCAGCAGTCCCGGACGCCCTAACTATGGCTACACCTTC
>-|TRBJ2-3|TRBV3-1|TRBD2
CASSSHEAGGPTDTQYF
TGTGCCAGCAGCTCCCATGAGGCGGGGGGGCCGACAGATACGCAGTATTTT
>once|TRBJ2-3|TRBV25-1|-
CASSAAARPTDTQYF
TGTGCCAGCAGTGCCGCAGCCAGACCCACAGATACGCAGTATTTT
>-|TRBJ1-1|TRBV3-1|-
CASRLQGSVEAFF
TGTGCCAGCAGACTACAGGGAAGTGTTGAAGCTTTCTTT
>once|TRBJ2-1|TRBV7-9|-
CASSPITGVPYNEQFF
TGTGCCAGCAGCCCCATAACCGGGGTACCCTACAATGAGCAGTTCTTC
>-|TRBJ1-1|TRBV4-1|-
CASSPPLNTEAFF
TGCGCCAGCAGCCCCCCATTGAACACTGAAGCTTTCTTT
>-|TRBJ2-7|TRBV11-2|TRBD2
CASSLISAPGLAYEQYF
TGTGCCAGCAGCTTAATATCTGCCCCGGGACTAGCCTACGAGCAGTACTTC
>-|TRBJ1-1|TRBV5-4|-
CASSPPAGQNTEAFF
TGTGCCAGCAGCCCCCCCGCCGGCCAGAACACTGAAGCTTTCTTT
>once|TRBJ2-1|TRBV15|-
CATSRDRGQYNEQFF
TGTGCCACCAGCAGAGATCGGGGACAATACAATGAGCAGTTCTTC
>-|TRBJ1-2|TRBV28|TRBD1
CASSLLDGTDYGYTF
TGTGCCAGCAGTCTGCTGGACGGGACAGACTATGGCTACACCTTC
>-|TRBJ2-6|TRBV5-4|-
CASSSQATGANVLTF
TGTGCCAGCAGCTCTCAAGCAACTGGGGCCAACGTCCTGACTTTC
>-|TRBJ2-3|TRBV4-1|TRBD1
CASSQPPRTGKTDTQYF
TGCGCCAGCAGCCAACCACCACGGACAGGGAAAACAGATACGCAGTATTTT
>-|TRBJ1-6|TRBV20-1|TRBD1
CSARGTGTGFGSPLHF
TGCAGTGCTAGAGGGACAGGGACGGGGTTCGGATCACCCCTCCACTTT
>-|TRBJ2-3|TRBV3-1|TRBD2
CASSHSGGAIGGTDTQYF
TGTGCCAGCAGCCATAGCGGGGGGGCGATTGGGGGCACAGATACGCAGTATTTT
>-|TRBJ2-1|TRBV9|-
CASSPNGGKGNEQFF
TGTGCCAGCAGCCCGAATGGAGGTAAGGGGAATGAGCAGTTCTTC
>-|TRBJ2-5|TRBV25-1|TRBD1
CASSELQGEETQYF
TGTGCCAGCAGTGAACTACAGGGGGAAGAGACCCAGTACTTC
>-|TRBJ2-7|TRBV20-1|TRBD2
CSAQGLRGVDEQYF
TGCAGTGCCCAGGGGTTGCGGGGGGTAGATGAGCAGTACTTC
>-|TRBJ2-3|TRBV29-1|TRBD2
CSAGETSGLTDTQYF
TGCAGCGCAGGAGAGACTAGCGGGCTCACAGATACGCAGTATTTT
>once|TRBJ2-7|TRBV3-1|-
CASSQDGGVPYEQYF
TGTGCCAGCAGCCAAGACGGAGGAGTCCCCTACGAGCAGTACTTC
>once|TRBJ1-2|TRBV4-3|-
CASSQDHTDVSYGYTF
TGCGCCAGCAGCCAAGATCATACGGACGTCAGCTATGGCTACACCTTC
>-|TRBJ2-6|TRBV5-8|-
CASSRDFSGANVLTF
TGTGCCAGCAGCAGGGATTTCTCTGGGGCCAACGTCCTGACTTTC
>-|TRBJ2-2|TRBV6-2/TRBV6-3|-
CASSFPGPNTGELFF
TGTGCCAGCAGTTTCCCCGGGCCCAACACCGGGGAGCTGTTTTTT
>-|TRBJ1-3|TRBV20-1|-
CSARGYGNTIYF
TGCAGTGCTAGAGGGTACGGAAACACCATATATTTT
>-|TRBJ2-7|TRBV6-2/TRBV6-3|-
CASSHSYEQYF
TGTGCCAGCAGTCACTCCTACGAGCAGTACTTC
>-|TRBJ1-1|TRBV12-3/TRBV12-4|-
CASSPWGGEAFF
TGTGCCAGCAGCCCCTGGGGCGGAGAAGCTTTCTTT
>-|TRBJ1-6|TRBV10-2|-
CASSTPAVGDSPLHF
TGCGCCAGCAGTACCCCTGCAGTCGGAGATTCACCCCTCCACTTT
>-|TRBJ1-6|TRBV5-8|TRBD1
CASSWDRAWGSPLHF
TGTGCCAGCAGCTGGGACAGGGCATGGGGTTCACCCCTCCACTTT
>-|TRBJ1-2|TRBV4-1|TRBD1
CARPKWGTGVGGYTF
TGCGCCAGACCCAAATGGGGTACAGGGGTAGGCGGCTACACCTTC
>-|TRBJ1-1|TRBV18|TRBD1
CASSPGTGAWAEAFF
TGTGCCAGCTCACCCGGGACAGGGGCCTGGGCTGAAGCTTTCTTT
>-|TRBJ1-1|TRBV5-1|-
CASRSSGTTNTEAFF
TGCGCCAGCAGATCCTCCGGGACAACCAACACTGAAGCTTTCTTT